This T cell receptor beta chain was documented in a study of CD8 T cells in Susac syndrome. On the study more broadly: At blood draw, Susac syndrome patients were therapy-naive, on corticosteroids, or on intravenous immunoglobulin alone.

Sequencing of TCR beta, carried out with a high-throughput approach, was applied to CD8+ and CD4+ T cells from the blood. The CD8+ and CD4+ T cells were negatively isolated, with the TEMRA cells enriched by FACS. Random hexamers were used to reverse transcribe an amount of about 0.45 to 1 ug RNA. One entry per CDR3 protein, called by TCRdb with MiXCR from the immunoSEQ multiplex PCR reads. The sample holds 150,000 or so distinct CDR3 sequences, approximately 95% seen once. CDR3 size: 17 residues. Looked up from germline, CDR1 is MGHRA and CDR2 is YSYEKL. Trimming at V came to 1 base and at J to 3 bases, leaving 8 bases not matched to a gene.

Sequenced input: CD4+ T cells from PBMCs. The genes are TRBV4-1 and TRBJ2-5, with 10 bases fitting TRBD2. The sequence came from a human donor with Susac syndrome. The CDR3 DNA is TGCGCCAGCAGCCAAGGACAGAGAGGACTAGCGGAAGAGACCCAGTACTTC. This translates into CASSQGQRGLAEETQYF.